This passage covers 13 T cell receptor beta chains from one sample sequenced in a study of Graves' ophthalmopathy and Graves' hyperthyroidism. RNA transcripts provided the template for amplifying TCR beta CDR3 regions. RT-PCR in the first round used HTBI primers; a second-round multiplex PCR followed. TCRdb independently ran MiXCR on the multiplex PCR reads; one entry per CDR3 protein. The sample shows 350,000 to 400,000 distinct CDR3 sequences, 15% of them seen only once. The sample was peripheral blood. All receptors derive from a woman aged 18-30 years with stable Graves' hyperthyroidism.

This clonotype was counted a few times. The rearrangement links TRBV20-1 to TRBJ2-7; D might be TRBD1 or TRBD2, each matching 6 bases. This CDR3 region has 16 residues. Trimming took off 0 bases at V and 3 bases at J, with 18 bases between the two ends. CDR1 DFQATT and CDR2 SNEGSKA come from the germline V gene (reference sequence). The CDR3 reads CSARDRDGGTIYEQYF. Written as DNA, the CDR3 is TGCAGTGCTAGAGATAGAGACGGGGGCACTATCTACGAGCAGTACTTC.

This chain uses TRBV29-1 with TRBJ1-1; perhaps TRBD1 as D (5 bases). Trimming removed 5 bases at V and 3 bases at J, with 19 bases between. CDR1 SQVTM and CDR2 ANQGSEA come from the germline V gene. This CDR3 contains 15 residues. CDR3 in amino acids: CSVLGSQGVDTEAFF. In DNA, the CDR3 is TGCAGCGTTTTGGGGAGCCAGGGAGTTGACACTGAAGCTTTCTTT.

This clonotype was counted at least ten times. The V gene is TRBV6-1, the J gene TRBJ2-5; a weak D match, TRBD1 (5 bases). Germline CDR1 reads MNHNS; CDR2 reads SASEGT. V lost 6 bases and J 5 bases, leaving 13 bases between the germline ends. This CDR3 is built from 13 residues. CDR3 DNA: TGTGCCAGCAGAGCAGGGTGGTCGGAGACCCAGTACTTC. It codes for CASRAGWSETQYF.

The V and J genes are TRBV10-2 and TRBJ2-7; D gene unclear. CDR1 and CDR2 from the germline V gene are WSHSY and SAAADI. The V end was cut by 8 bases, the J end by 1 base, with 15 bases between. The CDR3 consists of 14 residues. The CDR3 loop is CASGPVDTSYEQYF. CDR3 sequence (DNA): TGCGCCAGCGGCCCGGTTGACACTTCCTACGAGCAGTACTTC.

V is TRBV4-1 and J is TRBJ1-1; D not resolved. The V and J ends lost 0 bases and 0 bases respectively, with 20 bases between them. The CDR3 loop spans 19 amino acids. CDR1 and CDR2 (germline): MGHRA, YSYEKL. CDR3 in DNA: TGCGCCAGCAGCCAAGATCTTGGACGGTGGCCACTTATGAACACTGAAGCTTTCTTT. This translates into CASSQDLGRWPLMNTEAFF.

This clonotype was counted a few times. The genes are TRBV10-3 and TRBJ2-7, with 14 positions matching TRBD2. The V segment lost 0 bases and the J segment 2 bases; nucleotides outside the gene matches: 9. Germline loops: CDR1 ENHRY, CDR2 SYGVKD. The length of the CDR3 is 19 residues. The CDR3 protein is CAISESTSGGAFFTYEQYF. The CDR3 coding sequence is TGTGCCATCAGTGAGTCGACTAGCGGGGGGGCCTTCTTTACCTACGAGCAGTACTTC.

This clonotype appeared many times. The genes are TRBV25-1 and TRBJ2-7; 7 positions match TRBD2. The length of the CDR3 is 14 residues. In germline, CDR1 is MGHDK, CDR2 SYGVNS. V shed 1 base, J shed 6 bases, and the junction held 6 bases outside the gene matches. CDR3 coding DNA: TGTGCCAGCAGTGAATCACATCGGGGGGTCGAGCAGTACTTC. It translates to CASSESHRGVEQYF.

This clonotype has ten or more counts. This chain uses TRBV6-2 or TRBV6-3 with TRBJ1-2, with 9 bases that match TRBD1. Germline lookup yields CDR1 MNHEY and CDR2 SVGEGT. This CDR3 has 14 amino acids. With V trimmed by 6 bases and J by 8 bases, 10 bases remained unmatched. The CDR3 region has the DNA TGTGCCAGCAGACCCCCCGACAGGGGGGGCGGCTACACCTTC. Translation gives CASRPPDRGGGYTF.

A single count supports this clonotype. It may be a read error: a sequence one base away is much more abundant. The V and J genes are TRBV15 and TRBJ1-1, with a tentative D call TRBD1 (5 bases). The CDR3 contains 14 residues. Germline V gene lookup returns CDR1 LNHNV and CDR2 YYDKDF (reference sequence). CDR3 residues: CTTSRARQFTEAFF. The CDR3 nucleotides read TGTACCACCAGCAGGGCCAGACAGTTCACTGAAGCTTTCTTT.

The V call is TRBV4-2, the J call TRBJ1-2; D gene unclear. Trimming removed 0 bases from V and 0 bases from J, with 17 bases in between. CDR1 LGHNA and CDR2 YNFKEQ come from the germline V gene. This CDR3 contains 18 residues. The CDR3 DNA reads TGTGCCAGCAGCCAAGACGGGTCAGCTCTTTCTACTAACTATGGCTACACCTTC. This gives the protein CASSQDGSALSTNYGYTF.

This clonotype came up many times. CDR3 region: CASSIRDRAYEQYF. CDR3 nucleotide sequence: TGTGCCAGCAGTATCCGGGACAGGGCCTACGAGCAGTACTTC. The gene calls are TRBV12-3 or TRBV12-4 and TRBJ2-7; 9 nucleotides match TRBD1. The CDR3 extends over 14 amino acids. J was trimmed by 2 bases and V by 5 bases; bases with no gene match: 4.

This clonotype was observed at least ten times. The V call is TRBV12-3 or TRBV12-4, the J call TRBJ2-5, with 13 bases that match TRBD2. This CDR3 region has 15 residues. V lost 6 bases and J lost 2; bases outside the gene matches: 3. The CDR3 nucleotides read TGTGCCAGCAGAAGGACTAGCGGGGGACAAGAGACCCAGTACTTC. It codes for CASRRTSGGQETQYF.

The sample holds many counts of this clonotype. The chain uses TRBV14 and TRBJ1-5; D unresolved. Germline values: CDR1 SGHDN, CDR2 FVKESK. The V and J ends lost 0 bases and 9 bases respectively, with 6 bases between them. This CDR3 comprises 12 residues. For the CDR3, the DNA is TGTGCCAGCAGCCAAGAGGTAGGGCCCCAGCATTTT. Translated, it gives CASSQEVGPQHF.